The rows below give T cell receptor beta chains drawn from one sample of a study of cytomegalovirus exposure and HLA in healthy donors. The table came from immunoSEQ multiplex PCR; TCRdb's copy has only in-frame clones and leaves some out. Of 90,000 to 120,000 clones in the sample, over 70% were seen once. Specimen: PBMCs. The receptors stem from a man younger than 40 in good health and CMV-seronegative. CDR3s include the opening cysteine and the closing phenylalanine or tryptophan. D genes are given only for firm matches. Only some rows state a clone size, as once, few, many or a class for expanded clones.

>TRBJ2-2|-|TRBV4-2|-
CASSQTGGLFF
TGTGCCAGCAGCCAAACCGGGGGGCTGTTTTTT
>TRBJ1-1|-|TRBV30|-
CAWNLQGSTEAFF
TGTGCCTGGAACTTACAGGGAAGCACTGAAGCTTTCTTT
>TRBJ1-5|TRBD1|TRBV14|-
CASSQGGQGNQPQHF
TGTGCCAGCAGCCAAGGAGGACAGGGGAATCAGCCCCAGCATTTT
>TRBJ1-1|-|TRBV28|once
CASSLYARARTEAFF
TGTGCCAGCAGTTTATACGCGAGGGCTAGGACTGAAGCTTTCTTT
>TRBJ2-3|-|TRBV2|-
CASSERQLYTNTQYF
TGTGCCAGCAGTGAACGTCAGTTGTACACAAATACGCAGTATTTT
>TRBJ2-7|-|TRBV27|-
CASSLSSRSRDEQYF
TGTGCCAGCAGTTTAAGCAGCCGGAGCCGGGACGAGCAGTACTTC
>TRBJ2-6|-|TRBV6-4|-
CASSGRDNVLTF
TGTGCCAGCAGTGGTCGCGACAACGTCCTGACTTTC
>TRBJ2-3|TRBD1|TRBV6-1|-
CASRPGQSTDTQYF
TGTGCCAGCAGGCCGGGACAGAGCACAGATACGCAGTATTTT
>TRBJ2-6|TRBD2|TRBV4-1|-
CASSQVLAASGANVLTF
TGCGCCAGCAGCCAAGTACTAGCGGCCTCTGGGGCCAACGTCCTGACTTTC
>TRBJ1-2|-|TRBV6-5|-
CASSNSRTAGYGYTF
TGTGCCAGCAGCAATTCCCGGACAGCTGGCTATGGCTACACCTTC
>TRBJ2-1|TRBD2|TRBV2|-
CASTGLASYNEQFF
TGTGCCAGTACGGGACTAGCGTCCTACAATGAGCAGTTCTTC
>TRBJ1-5|-|TRBV30|-
CAWSVGGGNQPQHF
TGTGCCTGGAGTGTAGGGGGAGGCAATCAGCCCCAGCATTTT
>TRBJ2-1|-|TRBV7-3|-
CASSPARDTNNEQFF
TGTGCCAGCAGCCCCGCTCGGGACACCAATAATGAGCAGTTCTTC
>TRBJ2-5|TRBD1|TRBV30|once
CAWWTGTEGETQYF
TGTGCCTGGTGGACAGGGACTGAGGGAGAGACCCAGTACTTC
>TRBJ2-3|TRBD1|TRBV29-1|-
CSVEPDRGKGTDTQYF
TGCAGCGTTGAACCGGACAGGGGAAAGGGCACAGATACGCAGTATTTT
>TRBJ1-1|-|TRBV27|-
CASSPRLGRQAFF
TGTGCCAGCAGTCCCCGCCTGGGCCGGCAAGCTTTCTTT